This TCR beta chain was identified in a study of cytomegalovirus exposure and HLA in healthy donors. General study results and limits: Fewer N-insertions (relative to the approximately 670-donor mean) were reportedly seen in an Asian-associated ancestry cluster in a later analysis.

Both 60 Vbeta primers and 13 Jbeta primers went into the PCR. Sequencing used immunoSEQ multiplex PCR; TCRdb keeps in-frame clones, though not all of them. The table includes around 180,000 clones, 71% detected once. Of note for this clone: Its antigen remains unidentified.

Everyone who donated was a healthy bone marrow donor. Donors showed nominal health when sampled, although they likely had unrecorded immune exposures. The source of this sequence is a girl aged 10 to 17 in good health and CMV-seronegative. The sequencing input was PBMCs.

CDR3 amino acids: CASSRTVSEAFF. In DNA, the CDR3 is TGTGCCAGTAGCAGGACAGTCTCTGAAGCTTTCTTT. V gene TRBV19 combines with J gene TRBJ1-1, with D maybe TRBD1 (6 bases). Germline CDR1 is LNHDA and CDR2 is SQIVND (reference sequence). The ends were cut back, 6 bases at V and 6 bases at J, with 11 bases in the middle. There are 12 residues in the CDR3.